The next 13 T cell receptor beta chains were all read from a single sample in a study of T-cell reconstitution after alpha-beta-depleted transplantation in children. Library preparation (for TCRbeta) was performed with unique molecular identifiers. MiXCR, applied by TCRdb to the PCR reads, yields one record per CDR3 protein. The sample consists of around 250,000 distinct CDR3 sequences, around 9.6% of them appearing once. Sample: PBMCs from the stem cell graft donor, taken from the stem cell graft. Receptors were obtained from a human donor who donated a stem cell graft to a child with SCID.

V gene TRBV20-1 combines with J gene TRBJ1-1, with D possibly matching TRBD1 (6 bases). Between the trimmed V and J ends, which lost 1 base and 10 bases, there was a span of 19 bases. The CDR3 consists of 14 residues. CDR1 and CDR2 from the germline V gene are DFQATT and SNEGSKA (reference sequence). CDR3 nucleotide sequence: TGCAGTGCTAGAGGCAGTGCAGGGGTAGGGGGAGCTTTCTTT. It encodes CSARGSAGVGGAFF.

The chain uses TRBV6-1 and TRBJ1-5; no reliable D call. The ends were cut back, 6 bases at V and 5 bases at J, with 14 bases in the middle. This CDR3 contains 14 residues. The germline V gene has CDR1 MNHNS and CDR2 SASEGT. In DNA, the CDR3 is TGTGCCAGCAGGCATGACGGACTGTATCAGCCCCAGCATTTT. Translating it yields CASRHDGLYQPQHF.

This clonotype has a handful of counts. This chain connects TRBV20-1 to TRBJ2-1, with D hard to call. The CDR3 runs 11 residues. Trimming removed 5 bases from V and 9 bases from J, with 11 bases in between. Per the germline V gene, CDR1 is DFQATT and CDR2 is SNEGSKA (reference sequence). CDR3 bases: TGCAGTGCTGCGCTGCTCGGTGAGCAGTTCTTC. It codes for CSAALLGEQFF.

This clonotype was seen a handful of times. This chain links TRBV12-3 or TRBV12-4 with TRBJ2-2; tentatively, D is TRBD1 (6 bases). The CDR3 totals 15 residues. Trimming stripped 5 bases from V and 5 bases from J, with 15 bases between. The CDR3 is CASSPQGRVTGELFF. The CDR3 DNA is TGTGCCAGCAGTCCACAGGGTAGGGTTACCGGGGAGCTGTTTTTT.

This clonotype has at least ten counts. This chain links TRBV2 with TRBJ2-1; D is possibly TRBD1 (6 bases). The CDR3 extends over 18 amino acids. The germline gives CDR1 SNHLY, CDR2 FYNNEI. V lost 7 bases to trimming and J lost 0 bases, with 22 bases between them. The DNA of the CDR3 is TGTGCCAGCACCCCGGCGGTGGTGGGGGCCAGCTCCTACAATGAGCAGTTCTTC. Translation gives CASTPAVVGASSYNEQFF.

The table lists this clonotype with many counts. The chain uses TRBV5-1 and TRBJ2-1; no clear D. Looked up from germline, CDR1 is SGHRS and CDR2 is YFSETQ. Trimming removed 0 bases from V and 0 bases from J, with 10 bases in between. CDR3 size: 16 residues. CDR3 sequence: CASSLAAVSSYNEQFF. The CDR3, as DNA: TGCGCCAGCAGCTTGGCTGCGGTAAGCTCCTACAATGAGCAGTTCTTC. The full variable domain, in which reference TRBV5-1 and TRBJ2-1 provide the parts outside the CDR3, is KAGVTQTPRYLIKTRGQQVTLSCSPISGHRSVSWYQQTPGQGLQFLFEYFSETQRNKGNFPGRFSGRQFSNSRSEMNVSTLELGDSALYLCASSLAAVSSYNEQFFGPGTRLTVL.

The V call is TRBV12-3 or TRBV12-4, the J call TRBJ2-5, with D maybe TRBD2 (5 bases). Trimming stripped 6 bases from V and 2 bases from J, with 13 bases between. This CDR3 contains 14 residues. CDR3 in amino acids: CASSPGVEQETQYF. CDR3 DNA sequence: TGTGCCAGCAGCCCCGGGGTGGAACAAGAGACCCAGTACTTC.

The CDR3 bases are TGTGCCAGTAGTATAGATCAGGGACGGACATACACTGAAGCTTTCTTT. It is translated as CASSIDQGRTYTEAFF. The gene calls are TRBV19 and TRBJ1-1; a possible D gene is TRBD1 (5 bases). This CDR3 has 16 amino acids. With 0 bases removed from V and 3 bases from J, the gap between germline ends came to 14 bases. Looked up from germline, CDR1 is LNHDA and CDR2 is SQIVND (reference sequence).

This clonotype came up many times. J is TRBJ1-1 and V is TRBV5-1; D not resolved. Germline V gene sequence: CDR1 SGHRS, CDR2 YFSETQ. V gave up 0 bases and J gave up 5 bases, with 8 bases separating them. This CDR3 spans 13 amino acids. In DNA, the CDR3 is TGCGCCAGCAGCTTGGCCGTGGAGACTGAAGCTTTCTTT. Amino acids: CASSLAVETEAFF. Using reference TRBV5-1 and TRBJ1-1 for the parts outside the CDR3, the full variable domain is KAGVTQTPRYLIKTRGQQVTLSCSPISGHRSVSWYQQTPGQGLQFLFEYFSETQRNKGNFPGRFSGRQFSNSRSEMNVSTLELGDSALYLCASSLAVETEAFFGQGTRLTVV.

The V and J genes are TRBV5-6 and TRBJ2-5; TRBD1 might be the D (6 bases). CDR1 and CDR2 (germline): SGHDT, YYEEEE. The V and J ends lost 4 bases and 6 bases respectively, with 10 bases between them. The CDR3 loop spans 12 amino acids. The CDR3 DNA is TGTGCCAGCAGCGGGGGCGCAAAGACCCAGTACTTC. As protein: CASSGGAKTQYF. Variable domain in full (rest from reference TRBV5-6 and TRBJ2-5): DAGVTQSPTHLIKTRGQQVTLRCSPKSGHDTVSWYQQALGQGPQFIFQYYEEEERQRGNFPDRFSGHQFPNYSSELNVNALLLGDSALYLCASSGGAKTQYFGPGTRLLVL.

This clonotype has a count of ten or more. The chain couples TRBV4-1 to TRBJ1-1; D unclear. This CDR3 region has 13 residues. The germline CDR1 and CDR2 sequences are MGHRA and YSYEKL. V lost 3 bases, J lost 5 bases, and 10 bases lay in between. The CDR3 protein is CASSQGTGTEAFF. CDR3 DNA: TGCGCCAGCAGCCAGGGCACGGGAACTGAAGCTTTCTTT.

Only a few counts were recorded for this clonotype. The genes are TRBV12-3 or TRBV12-4 and TRBJ1-5; D unresolved. The CDR3 runs 15 residues. V was shortened by 8 bases and J by 7 bases, with 21 bases between the two germline ends. CDR3 protein: CASGSSRDLQQPQHF. For the CDR3, the DNA is TGTGCCAGCGGATCAAGTAGGGATCTTCAGCAGCCCCAGCATTTT.

J is TRBJ2-2 and V is TRBV5-5; no clear D. Looked up from germline, CDR1 is SGHKS and CDR2 is YYEKEE (reference sequence). V was cut by 5 bases and J by 5 bases, with 19 bases left in between. The CDR3 is 16 amino acids. The CDR3 nucleotides are TGTGCCAGCAGTCTTAGTCCTACGGCACTAACCGGGGAGCTGTTTTTT. Translating gives CASSLSPTALTGELFF.